The 3 T cell receptor beta chains listed next were all sequenced from one sample in a study of T cells after yellow fever vaccination. Each CDR3 protein gets one entry after TCRdb re-called the 5' RACE reads with MiXCR. The sample carries 150,000 to 200,000 distinct CDR3 sequences, 5.5% to 8% recorded once. The sequencing here drew on CD4+ T cells sorted from PBMCs, taken on the day of the first yellow fever vaccination. The source is a man aged 18-30 years who received the YFV17D yellow fever vaccine.

This clonotype was seen only a few times. This chain connects TRBV7-3 to TRBJ2-7, with TRBD1 as a possible D gene (5 bases). The CDR3 consists of 15 residues. Germline CDR1 SGHTA, CDR2 FQGTGA. V shed 1 base and J shed 0 bases, with 10 bases lying between them. Here the CDR3 DNA reads TGTGCCAGCAGCTTAAGTGGGGCCCCCTCCTACGAGCAGTACTTC. This gives the protein CASSLSGAPSYEQYF.

There are many counts of this clonotype. The chain links TRBV7-9 to TRBJ1-2; no clear D gene. The length of the CDR3 is 13 residues. The V gene's germline CDR1 is SEHNR and CDR2 FQNEAQ (reference sequence). Trimming shortened V by 4 bases and J by 3 bases, and 9 bases separated the two germline ends. CDR3 nucleotide sequence: TGTGCCAGCAGCTCCGCAGGCTACTATGGCTACACCTTC. Translating gives CASSSAGYYGYTF.

The table lists this clonotype with many counts. The chain recombines TRBV7-2 with TRBJ2-2; TRBD2 aligns across 8 bases. Germline values: CDR1 SGHTA, CDR2 FQGNSA. V dropped 5 bases and J dropped 2; count of bases not matched to a gene: 7. The CDR3 runs 16 residues. In nucleotides, the CDR3 is TGTGCCAGCAGCAGATTCCGGGGGGGTAACACCGGGGAGCTGTTTTTT. It encodes CASSRFRGGNTGELFF.